Shown below are 30 T cell receptor beta chains from a single sample sequenced in a study of blood T cell repertoires in COVID-19. The repertoire was sequenced with immunoSEQ multiplex PCR; TCRdb's copy has only in-frame clones and lacks some. The data contain about 170,000 clones, 84% of them singletons. Specimen: peripheral blood. The receptors come from a woman in her seventies with COVID-19, enrolled during active disease.

The V and J genes are TRBV3-1 (or the pseudogene TRBV3-2) and TRBJ1-3, with unresolved D. The CDR3 length is 15 residues. V was trimmed by 7 bases and J by 0 bases, leaving 13 bases between them. Germline CDR1 LGHDT, CDR2 YNNKEL (reference sequence). The CDR3, as DNA: TGTGCCAGCACCCCTACAGCTGACTCTGGAAACACCATATATTTT. Translating it yields CASTPTADSGNTIYF.

The rearrangement uses TRBV18 and TRBJ1-2; the D is unclear. This CDR3 comprises 13 residues. Germline V CDR1 and CDR2: KGHSH, LQKENI. V shed 2 bases and J shed 5 bases, with 9 bases lying between them. CDR3 bases: TGTGCCAGCTCACCAATTGGAGCTTATGGCTACACCTTC. Translated, it gives CASSPIGAYGYTF.

The CDR3 region has the DNA TGTGCCAGCAGTCTCGCCGGGACAGTGAATCAGCCCCAGCATTTT. It translates to CASSLAGTVNQPQHF. The rearrangement uses TRBV27 and TRBJ1-5, with TRBD1 matching over 7 bases. Losses at the gene ends were 5 bases for V and 4 bases for J; bases not matched to a gene: 8. The CDR3 runs 15 residues. CDR1 is MNHEY and CDR2 is SMNVEV in the germline V gene (reference sequence).

The chain has TRBV18 and TRBJ2-2, with a possible D match to TRBD1 (6 bases). Germline V gene sequence: CDR1 KGHSH, CDR2 LQKENI. Trimming cost V 6 bases and J 3 bases, with 14 bases left between them. The CDR3 is made up of 15 amino acids. The CDR3 DNA reads TGTGCCAGCTCGCCGGGACAAGCGGACACCGGGGAGCTGTTTTTT. As protein: CASSPGQADTGELFF.

V and J are TRBV2 and TRBJ2-2; 7 nucleotides line up with TRBD1. CDR1 is SNHLY and CDR2 is FYNNEI in the germline V gene. V was clipped by 6 bases and J by 5 bases; unmatched bases: 9. This CDR3 contains 15 residues. CDR3 bases: TGTGCCAGCAGACCGGGACAGCCTAGGACCGGGGAGCTGTTTTTT. Translated, it gives CASRPGQPRTGELFF.

This clone was seen a handful of times. V is TRBV6-1 and J is TRBJ1-5; unclear D gene. The CDR3 is 15 amino acids. Trimming cost V 2 bases and J 0 bases, with 8 bases left between them. The V gene's germline CDR1 is MNHNS and CDR2 SASEGT. CDR3 sequence reads: CASSENEFSNQPQHF. The CDR3 DNA reads TGTGCCAGCAGTGAAAACGAGTTTAGCAATCAGCCCCAGCATTTT.

The chain carries TRBV30 and TRBJ1-5; perhaps TRBD1 as D (5 bases). Trimming removed 0 bases at V and 2 bases at J, with 8 bases between. Per germline, CDR1 GTSNPN and CDR2 SVGIG (reference sequence). This CDR3 contains 14 residues. The CDR3 loop reads CAWSVPGRNQPQHF. Written as DNA, the CDR3 is TGTGCCTGGAGTGTACCAGGGCGCAATCAGCCCCAGCATTTT.

V usage is TRBV6-5 and J usage is TRBJ2-7, with TRBD1 as a possible D gene (5 bases). The ends were cut back, 0 bases at V and 2 bases at J, with 11 bases in the middle. This CDR3 has 15 residues. CDR1 MNHEY and CDR2 SVGAGI come from the germline V gene. This chain's CDR3 is CASSYSETETYEQYF. The CDR3 DNA follows: TGTGCCAGCAGTTACTCCGAGACAGAAACCTACGAGCAGTACTTC.

The genes are TRBV27 and TRBJ1-2, with a tentative D call TRBD1 (5 bases). Germline lookup yields CDR1 MNHEY and CDR2 SMNVEV (reference sequence). The V end was cut by 4 bases, the J end by 8 bases, with 14 bases between. The CDR3 covers 13 residues. CDR3 protein: CASSSATGVGYTF. CDR3 in DNA: TGTGCCAGCAGTTCCGCGACGGGGGTAGGCTACACCTTC.

This chain links TRBV27 with TRBJ2-1; a possible D gene is TRBD2 (5 bases). Trimming left V 5 bases short and J 0 bases short, with 14 bases between. Germline values: CDR1 MNHEY, CDR2 SMNVEV (reference sequence). The CDR3 is 16 amino acids. CDR3 sequence (DNA): TGTGCCAGCAGTGGTAGAGGGCTTCTCTCCTACAATGAGCAGTTCTTC. Translation gives CASSGRGLLSYNEQFF.

The table lists this clone with a count of one. The V call is TRBV6-5, the J call TRBJ2-3; TRBD2 might be the D (6 bases). The V end was cut by 1 base, the J end by 2 bases, with 13 bases between. Germline V gene data show CDR1 as MNHEY and CDR2 as SVGAGI. This CDR3 is 16 amino acids long. This CDR3 reads CASSYLGEANTDTQYF. Here the CDR3 DNA reads TGTGCCAGCAGTTACTTGGGGGAGGCTAACACAGATACGCAGTATTTT.

The V call is TRBV2, the J call TRBJ2-3; no clear D. Germline CDR1 and CDR2: SNHLY and FYNNEI. Trimming took off 8 bases at V and 0 bases at J, with 12 bases between the two ends. The CDR3 has 14 residues. This CDR3 is CASCFRVSTDTQYF. The CDR3 region has the DNA TGTGCCAGCTGTTTTCGGGTGAGCACAGATACGCAGTATTTT.

The chain carries TRBV28 and TRBJ2-7, with D perhaps TRBD1 (6 bases). The germline V gene has CDR1 MDHEN and CDR2 SYDVKM. V shed 10 bases and J shed 1 base, with 8 bases lying between them. This CDR3 contains 11 residues. The CDR3 reads CATQGSYEQYF. The CDR3 coding sequence is TGTGCCACTCAGGGGTCCTACGAGCAGTACTTC.

This clone was seen more than once but under ten times. The chain combines TRBV24-1 with TRBJ1-5; no clear D gene. This CDR3 is 12 amino acids long. CDR1 KGHDR and CDR2 SFDVKD come from the germline V gene. The V end lost 6 bases, the J end lost 4 bases, and 6 bases lay between the germline ends. The CDR3 spells CATSSPNQPQHF. DNA for the CDR3: TGTGCCACCAGTAGCCCGAATCAGCCCCAGCATTTT.

Notes on this clone: Distinct nucleotide sequences in the sample also encode this CDR3. The chain carries TRBV5-1 and TRBJ1-1; TRBD1 matches at 9 bases. The CDR3 is 14 residues long. From germline, CDR1 is SGHRS and CDR2 YFSETQ. V trimming: 4 bases; J trimming: 5 bases; junction bases outside the gene matches: 6. The CDR3 loop reads CASSQGQGRTEAFF. CDR3 in DNA: TGCGCCAGCAGCCAGGGACAGGGAAGGACTGAAGCTTTCTTT.

The chain combines TRBV15 with TRBJ1-5; 8 bases are a match to TRBD1. The CDR3 extends over 16 amino acids. Germline values: CDR1 LNHNV, CDR2 YYDKDF (reference sequence). V dropped 0 bases and J dropped 5; count of bases not matched to a gene: 6. DNA for the CDR3: TGTGCCACCAGCAGAGATCGACAGGGGTTGGATCAGCCCCAGCATTTT. Protein sequence: CATSRDRQGLDQPQHF. Full variable domain (outside the CDR3, taken from reference TRBV15 and TRBJ1-5): DAMVIQNPRYQVTQFGKPVTLSCSQTLNHNVMYWYQQKSSQAPKLLFHYYDKDFNNEADTPDNFQSRRPNTSFCFLDIRSPGLGDTAMYLCATSRDRQGLDQPQHFGDGTRLSIL.

V and J are TRBV4-1 and TRBJ2-3; 11 bases line up with TRBD2. The V gene end was trimmed by 2 bases and the J gene end by 6 bases; junction bases not matched to a gene: 13. The germline gives CDR1 MGHRA, CDR2 YSYEKL. The CDR3 runs 18 residues. As DNA, the CDR3 is TGCGCCAGCAGCCAAACCGGGACTAGCGGAGTTGTTGAGGATACGCAGTATTTT. Translating gives CASSQTGTSGVVEDTQYF.

This chain connects TRBV28 to TRBJ1-6, with a tentative D call TRBD1 (6 bases). Trimming removed 6 bases at V and 8 bases at J, with 17 bases between. This CDR3 contains 15 residues. Per germline, CDR1 MDHEN and CDR2 SYDVKM. The CDR3 here is CASRGTGSLDSPLHF. CDR3 DNA sequence: TGTGCCAGCAGAGGTACAGGGTCGTTGGATTCACCCCTCCACTTT.

The chain links TRBV30 to TRBJ1-5; the match to TRBD1 covers 9 bases. Germline V gene data show CDR1 as GTSNPN and CDR2 as SVGIG (reference sequence). With 6 bases clipped from V and 10 bases from J, the junction kept 7 bases outside the gene matches. The CDR3 runs 12 residues. CDR3 region: CACWDRVRPQHF. Written as DNA, the CDR3 is TGTGCCTGTTGGGACAGGGTACGACCCCAGCATTTT.

The sample holds a few counts of this clone. J is TRBJ2-7 and V is TRBV27, with D unclear. The CDR3 has 13 residues. Germline V lookup: CDR1 MNHEY, CDR2 SMNVEV (reference sequence). Trimming took off 6 bases at V and 3 bases at J, with 12 bases between the two ends. This CDR3 reads CASSSGYHYEQYF. The CDR3 coding sequence is TGTGCCAGCAGCTCCGGTTATCACTACGAGCAGTACTTC.

The chain combines TRBV28 with TRBJ1-5, with D possibly matching TRBD1 (5 bases). Trimming took 3 bases from V and 5 from J, leaving 11 bases between them. Per the germline V gene, CDR1 is MDHEN and CDR2 is SYDVKM. The CDR3 length is 14 residues. CDR3 residues: CASSFGGGHQPQHF. The CDR3 nucleotides are TGTGCCAGCAGTTTTGGGGGAGGCCATCAGCCCCAGCATTTT.

This clone has just a few counts. The genes are TRBV29-1 and TRBJ1-2; 7 positions match TRBD1. This CDR3 contains 12 residues. The V gene's germline CDR1 is SQVTM and CDR2 ANQGSEA. V was clipped by 7 bases and J by 7 bases; unmatched bases: 9. DNA for the CDR3: TGCAGCGCGGACAGGCCACCGGGTGGCTACACCTTC. It yields the protein CSADRPPGGYTF.

The chain has TRBV27 and TRBJ1-1; 9 nucleotides match TRBD1. Trimming removed 6 bases from V and 7 bases from J; junction bases left unmatched: 9. Germline V gene data show CDR1 as MNHEY and CDR2 as SMNVEV (reference sequence). The CDR3 covers 14 residues. CDR3 loop: CASRRDRVSNEAFF. The DNA for the CDR3 is TGTGCCAGCAGACGGGACAGGGTGTCTAATGAAGCTTTCTTT.

This chain joins TRBV5-1 and TRBJ1-2; 10 bases agree with TRBD1. V dropped 5 bases and J dropped 0; count of bases not matched to a gene: 13. The CDR3 loop spans 18 amino acids. CDR1 SGHRS and CDR2 YFSETQ come from the germline V gene. The CDR3 loop is CASRGSGDRGHSNYGYTF. The CDR3 region has the DNA TGCGCCAGCAGAGGGAGTGGGGACAGGGGCCATTCTAACTATGGCTACACCTTC.

The chain joins TRBV3-1 (or the pseudogene TRBV3-2) to TRBJ2-7, with 11 bases identical to TRBD2. Germline V gene lookup returns CDR1 LGHDT and CDR2 YNNKEL (reference sequence). V lost 6 bases, J lost 5 bases, and 12 bases stayed unmatched. The CDR3 is 16 residues long. This CDR3 reads CASSLISGRASDEQYF. In DNA, the CDR3 is TGTGCCAGCAGTCTAATTAGCGGGAGGGCCAGTGACGAGCAGTACTTC.

The chain couples TRBV6-4 to TRBJ2-1, with 14 bases matching TRBD2. The CDR3 runs to 16 residues. Germline values: CDR1 MRHNA, CDR2 SNTAGT. V was clipped by 5 bases and J by 10 bases; unmatched bases: 10. The CDR3 DNA sequence: TGTGCCAGCAGTTCAACCGGGACTAGCGGGGGCGGGGAGCAGTTCTTC. Translating gives CASSSTGTSGGGEQFF.

The chain carries TRBV11-3 and TRBJ2-3, with TRBD2 matching 7 bases. V lost 1 base and J lost 4; bases outside the gene matches: 2. Germline CDR1 and CDR2: SGHNT and YENEEA. This CDR3 contains 14 residues. The CDR3 DNA follows: TGTGCCAGCAGCTTAGGACTAGCAGCAGATACGCAGTATTTT. Protein product: CASSLGLAADTQYF.

The rearrangement joins TRBV14 to TRBJ1-1, with D possibly TRBD1 on 5 matching bases. The CDR3 runs 15 residues. Germline CDR1 reads SGHDN; CDR2 reads FVKESK. Deletions cut 1 base from V and 8 bases from J, with 17 bases between. The DNA for the CDR3 is TGTGCCAGCAGCCAAGCGCAACCGGACAAAGAAGAAGCTTTCTTT. It translates to CASSQAQPDKEEAFF.

The chain joins TRBV2 to TRBJ2-3, with TRBD1 matching 9 bases. The CDR3 is made up of 15 amino acids. Trimming took 4 bases from V and 2 from J; bases not matched to a gene: 4. The germline V gene encodes CDR1 SNHLY and CDR2 FYNNEI. CDR3 amino acids: CASSVQGALTDTQYF. The CDR3 bases are TGTGCCAGCAGTGTACAGGGGGCCCTCACAGATACGCAGTATTTT.

The V and J genes are TRBV11-2 and TRBJ2-5; D remains ambiguous. Germline loops: CDR1 SGHAT, CDR2 FQNNGV. Trimming stripped 4 bases from V and 2 bases from J, with 14 bases between. The length of the CDR3 is 15 residues. This CDR3 reads CASSWALSAQETQYF. In DNA form, the CDR3 reads TGTGCCAGCAGCTGGGCTCTCTCAGCTCAAGAGACCCAGTACTTC.